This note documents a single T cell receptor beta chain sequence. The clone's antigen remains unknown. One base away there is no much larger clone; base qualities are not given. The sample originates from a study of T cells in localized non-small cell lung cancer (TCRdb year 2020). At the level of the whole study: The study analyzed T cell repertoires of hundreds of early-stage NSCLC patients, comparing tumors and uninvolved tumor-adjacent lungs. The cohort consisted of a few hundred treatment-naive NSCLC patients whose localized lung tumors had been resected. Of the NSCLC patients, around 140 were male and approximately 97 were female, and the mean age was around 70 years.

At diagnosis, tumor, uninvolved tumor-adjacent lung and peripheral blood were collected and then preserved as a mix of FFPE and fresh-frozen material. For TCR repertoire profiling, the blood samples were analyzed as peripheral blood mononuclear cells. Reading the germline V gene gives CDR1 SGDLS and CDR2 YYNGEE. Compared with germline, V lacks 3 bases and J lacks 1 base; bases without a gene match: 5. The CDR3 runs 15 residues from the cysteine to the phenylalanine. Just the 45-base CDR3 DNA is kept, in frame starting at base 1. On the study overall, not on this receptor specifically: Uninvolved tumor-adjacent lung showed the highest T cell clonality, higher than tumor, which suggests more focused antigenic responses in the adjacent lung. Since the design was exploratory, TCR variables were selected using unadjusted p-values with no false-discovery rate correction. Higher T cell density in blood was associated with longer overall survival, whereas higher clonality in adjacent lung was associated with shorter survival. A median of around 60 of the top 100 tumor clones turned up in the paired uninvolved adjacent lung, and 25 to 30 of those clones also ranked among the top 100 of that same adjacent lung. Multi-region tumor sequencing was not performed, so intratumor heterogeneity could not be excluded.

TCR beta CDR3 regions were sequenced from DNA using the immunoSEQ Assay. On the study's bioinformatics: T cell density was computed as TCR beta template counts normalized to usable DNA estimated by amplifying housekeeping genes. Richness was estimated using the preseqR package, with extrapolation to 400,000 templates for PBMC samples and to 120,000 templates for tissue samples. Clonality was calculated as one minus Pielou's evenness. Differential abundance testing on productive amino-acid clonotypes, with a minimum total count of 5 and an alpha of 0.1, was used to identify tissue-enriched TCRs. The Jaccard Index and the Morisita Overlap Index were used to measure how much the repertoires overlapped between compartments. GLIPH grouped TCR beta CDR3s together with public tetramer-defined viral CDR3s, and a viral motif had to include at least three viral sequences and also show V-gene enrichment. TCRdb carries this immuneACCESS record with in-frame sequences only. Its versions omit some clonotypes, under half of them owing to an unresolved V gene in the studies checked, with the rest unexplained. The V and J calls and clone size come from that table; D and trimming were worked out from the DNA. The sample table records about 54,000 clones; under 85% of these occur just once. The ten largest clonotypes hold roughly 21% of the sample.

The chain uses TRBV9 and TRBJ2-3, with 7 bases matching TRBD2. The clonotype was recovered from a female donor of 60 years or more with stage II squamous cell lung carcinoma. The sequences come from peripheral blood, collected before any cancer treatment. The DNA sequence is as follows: TGTGCCAGCAGCGCGCCCCTAGCGGGCACAGATACGCAGTATTTT. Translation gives CASSAPLAGTDTQYF.